The rows below give T cell receptor beta chains drawn from one sample of a study of cytomegalovirus exposure and HLA in healthy donors. The protocol was immunoSEQ multiplex PCR, while the TCRdb copy is restricted to in-frame clones and leaves out a portion. In the table there are 150,000 to 250,000 clones, roughly 77% of which are singletons. The sample comprised PBMCs. These receptors all come from a woman aged 30 to 39 in good health and CMV-seronegative. Each CDR3 is given with its conserved first and last residue. Fields, in order: V gene, CDR3 protein.

TRBV20-1	CSARKEEKLFF
TRBV5-1	CASRSAGVDEQYF
TRBV6-6	CASTTFGTGGDEAFF
TRBV19	CASSTGGNNEQFF
TRBV7-2	CASSLFPGGPSEQYF
TRBV18	CASSHQGSSYNSPLHF
TRBV25-1	CASSELAGPTDTQYF
TRBV19	CASSPGDIKPAYF
TRBV10-3	CAINPRQGAAAFF
TRBV6-4	CASSDSAGSTDTQYF
TRBV15	CATSREPLYNEQFF